This is a list of T cell receptor beta chains from one sample in a study of cytomegalovirus exposure and HLA in healthy donors. Measured with immunoSEQ multiplex PCR; TCRdb has only the in-frame clones, and not every one. The sample records about 130,000 clones, more than 60% being singletons. The sequencing input was PBMCs. The receptor set was obtained from a woman in her thirties or forties in good health and CMV-seropositive. Each CDR3 is given with its conserved first and last residue. Each record gives: D gene, V gene, clone size, J gene, CDR3 DNA, CDR3 protein. The D gene is left open where the match is weak. Rows may omit the clone size; those that give it use once, few, many or a size class.

>TRBD2|TRBV5-4|-|TRBJ2-3
TGTGCCAGCAGCTTGAAGACTAGCGCAGATACGCAGTATTTT
CASSLKTSADTQYF
>TRBD1|TRBV28|few|TRBJ1-1
TGTGCCAGCAGTTTAAGGGGGCGTGGGATGAACACTGAAGCTTTCTTT
CASSLRGRGMNTEAFF
>-|TRBV6-5|few|TRBJ1-1
TGTGCCAGCGCAAGGGGTACTGAAGCTTTCTTT
CASARGTEAFF
>TRBD1|TRBV18|once|TRBJ2-6
TGTGCCAGCTCATCGGCCGGGACAGGGACCTCTGGGGCCAACGTCCTGACTTTC
CASSSAGTGTSGANVLTF
>TRBD1|TRBV19|-|TRBJ1-6
TGTGCCAGTACCCCAGGGGGTGTGGTTATCGGTTCACCCCTCCACTTT
CASTPGGVVIGSPLHF
>TRBD2|TRBV6-4|-|TRBJ2-3
TGTGCGAGCGCCAGAGATGCGGGAGGCGGGGAAGATACGCAGTATTTT
CASARDAGGGEDTQYF
>TRBD1|TRBV9|-|TRBJ2-3
TGTGCCAGCAGCGCGGCGACAGGGTACACAGATACGCAGTATTTT
CASSAATGYTDTQYF
>TRBD1|TRBV30|-|TRBJ1-2
TGTGCCTGGAGTCGGCAACAGGGGGTGAACTATGGCTACACCTTC
CAWSRQQGVNYGYTF
>-|TRBV19|-|TRBJ2-7
TGTGCCAGTAGTTCAAACAGCAGGTCCTCCTACGAGCAGTACTTC
CASSSNSRSSYEQYF
>-|TRBV5-4|medium-sized|TRBJ1-5
TGTGCCAGCAGCTTGGGGACTCGCTATAGCAATCAGCCCCAGCATTTT
CASSLGTRYSNQPQHF
>TRBD1|TRBV6-6|few|TRBJ2-1
TGTGCCAGCAGGGCCGGGACAGGCTACAATGAGCAGTTCTTC
CASRAGTGYNEQFF
>-|TRBV5-1|-|TRBJ2-2
TGCGCCAGCAGCTTGGAAACCGGGGTGCTGTTTTTT
CASSLETGVLFF
>-|TRBV6-5|-|TRBJ1-2
TGTGCCAGCAGTTACACAGGATCCAACTCGAACTATGGCTACACCTTC
CASSYTGSNSNYGYTF
>-|TRBV18|-|TRBJ1-5
TGTGCCAGCTCACGAGTAATCGGGGACAATCAGCCCCAGCATTTT
CASSRVIGDNQPQHF
>-|TRBV18|few|TRBJ2-2
TGTGCCAGCTCACCAGGGAGGCAGGGCGGCACCGGGGAGCTGTTTTTT
CASSPGRQGGTGELFF
>TRBD2|TRBV15|few|TRBJ2-5
TGTGCCACCAGTACCGGGACTAGCGGTGTACAAGAGACCCAGTACTTC
CATSTGTSGVQETQYF
>TRBD2|TRBV4-2|-|TRBJ2-2
TGTGCCAGCAGCCAAGATCGGACTAGCGGGCCCTTGAACACCGGGGAGCTGTTTTTT
CASSQDRTSGPLNTGELFF
>-|TRBV15|-|TRBJ2-5
TGTGCCACCAGCAGAAGCTACCAAGAGACCCAGTACTTC
CATSRSYQETQYF
>TRBD1|TRBV5-1|-|TRBJ1-1
TGCGCCAGCAGCCGATCCGGGACAGGGAACACTGAAGCTTTCTTT
CASSRSGTGNTEAFF
>-|TRBV7-6|-|TRBJ1-1
TGTGCCAGCAGCCGAGGAGGGTTTGGTGAAGCTTTCTTT
CASSRGGFGEAFF
>TRBD2|TRBV27|-|TRBJ2-1
TGTGCCAGCAGATCTAGCGGGACCTACAATGAGCAGTTCTTC
CASRSSGTYNEQFF
>TRBD1|TRBV6-1|-|TRBJ2-2
TGTGCCAGCAGTGTCCGGGACAGGGTGACCGGGGAGCTGTTTTTT
CASSVRDRVTGELFF
>-|TRBV28|once|TRBJ2-1
TGTGCCAGCGGCTTGGGGGGGGGCAGATACAATGAGCAGTTCTTC
CASGLGGGRYNEQFF
>TRBD1|TRBV2|-|TRBJ2-3
TGTGCCAGCAGTTGGACAGGGGGAAGCACAGATACGCAGTATTTT
CASSWTGGSTDTQYF
>-|TRBV2|-|TRBJ1-4
TGTGCCAGCAGTGTCGGGGGGCATTCTGAAAAACTGTTTTTT
CASSVGGHSEKLFF
>TRBD1|TRBV7-8|-|TRBJ2-5
TGTGCCAGCAGCTTAGATGTCGGGACAGGAGCGGAGACCCAGTACTTC
CASSLDVGTGAETQYF
>TRBD2|TRBV6-1|-|TRBJ2-7
TGTGCCAGCAGTGGGACTAGGAGTGGCTACGAGCAGTACTTC
CASSGTRSGYEQYF
>TRBD1|TRBV10-3|-|TRBJ1-2
TGTGCCATCAGGCCGACAGGGGAAGGGGATGGCTACACCTTC
CAIRPTGEGDGYTF
>-|TRBV7-2|-|TRBJ2-5
TGTGCCAGCAGCTTTACCGGGAGAAGCCAAGAGACCCAGTACTTC
CASSFTGRSQETQYF
>-|TRBV19|-|TRBJ1-1
TGTGCCAGTAGTATAGCAAAGGGAGCCTCCACTGAAGCTTTCTTT
CASSIAKGASTEAFF
>-|TRBV5-1|-|TRBJ2-5
TGCGCCAGCAGCTTAGCTAGCGCAGTCGAGACCCAGTACTTC
CASSLASAVETQYF
>-|TRBV2|many|TRBJ1-1
TGTGCCAGCAGTGAAAGGGGGTCTGGTGGAGCTTTCTTT
CASSERGSGGAFF
>-|TRBV6-6|few|TRBJ2-7
TGTGCCAGCAGTTACCCTAAGGGGAATTATTACGAGCAGTACTTC
CASSYPKGNYYEQYF
>TRBD2|TRBV27|-|TRBJ2-2
TGTGCCAGCCAAATTCGGGGGGGCAGGGCTTTGACCGGGGAGCTGTTTTTT
CASQIRGGRALTGELFF
>-|TRBV28|-|TRBJ1-2
TGTGCCAGCAGTTCCCGTGACCAGGGCAACTATGGCTACACCTTC
CASSSRDQGNYGYTF
>TRBD1|TRBV15|-|TRBJ1-1
TGTGCCACCAGCCCCCGGACAGGGAACACTGAAGCTTTCTTT
CATSPRTGNTEAFF
>TRBD2|TRBV5-5|-|TRBJ2-7
TGTGCCAGCAGCTTGATTTCGGGACTAGCGGTCGACGAGCAGTACTTC
CASSLISGLAVDEQYF
>-|TRBV5-4|once|TRBJ2-7
TGTGCCAGCAGCTTGGCCGGGGGACAGCCCACCTACGAGCAGTACTTC
CASSLAGGQPTYEQYF
>-|TRBV29-1|few|TRBJ1-2
TGCAGCGCCGAGACAGACTCCCTTTATGGCTACACCTTC
CSAETDSLYGYTF
>TRBD2|TRBV18|few|TRBJ2-3
TGTGCCAGCTCATCTCTTAGCGGGGCTACAGATACGCAGTATTTT
CASSSLSGATDTQYF
>-|TRBV7-6|once|TRBJ2-3
TGTGCCAGCAGCTTAGGACAGTTCACAGATACGCAGTATTTT
CASSLGQFTDTQYF
>-|TRBV28|-|TRBJ1-2
TGTGCCAGCAGTTCTAGGGGGGGGCAGGTCTATGGCTACACCTTC
CASSSRGGQVYGYTF
>-|TRBV30|-|TRBJ2-7
TGTGCCTTAGGACTAGGGGGTTCGTACGAGCAGTACTTC
CALGLGGSYEQYF
>TRBD1|TRBV5-8|-|TRBJ2-2
TGTGCCAGCAGCCTCTCCCAAGGGACAGGGGGCACCGGGGAGCTGTTTTTT
CASSLSQGTGGTGELFF
>TRBD2|TRBV20-1|-|TRBJ2-2
TGCAGTGCTAATCTAGCGGGGGTGCTGTTTTTT
CSANLAGVLFF
>TRBD1|TRBV29-1|-|TRBJ2-4
TGCAGCGTTGAAGAGGGGGCAGGGGGCGAATACTTC
CSVEEGAGGEYF
>-|TRBV18|-|TRBJ2-1
TGTGCCAGCTCACCCACTTTGGGGAGTTCGGAGGGGCAGTTCTTC
CASSPTLGSSEGQFF
>TRBD1|TRBV7-2|few|TRBJ1-5
TGTGCCAGCAGCTTGGACAGGAGCAATCAGCCCCAGCATTTT
CASSLDRSNQPQHF
>-|TRBV18|few|TRBJ2-6
TGTGCCAGCTCACCCCCACAGGGATCGAACGGGGCCAACGTCCTGACTTTC
CASSPPQGSNGANVLTF
>-|TRBV6-6|-|TRBJ1-6
TGTGCCTCGAGGGGAGGAACGGCACATAATTCACCCCTCCACTTT
CASRGGTAHNSPLHF
>TRBD1|TRBV7-2|once|TRBJ1-4
TGTGCCAGCAGCTCAGAGACAGGGCAAAGCGAAAAACTGTTTTTT
CASSSETGQSEKLFF
>-|TRBV7-8|-|TRBJ1-6
TGTGCCAGCAGCTTAGCTCCGGATTCACCCCTCCACTTT
CASSLAPDSPLHF
>-|TRBV28|-|TRBJ2-1
TGTGCCAGCAGCTACCCTTGGGGGGGGCAATCCTACAATGAGCAGTTCTTC
CASSYPWGGQSYNEQFF